This T cell receptor (beta chain) was sequenced during a study of blood T cell repertoires in COVID-19. Study as a whole: Acute and convalescent COVID-19 specimens originated in the United States, Italy and Spain.

Libraries were prepared by immunoSEQ multiplex PCR; TCRdb keeps only in-frame clonotypes and omits some of them. The table lists fewer than 200,000 clones, 74% of them singletons, with about 3% in the top ten. CDR3 size: 16 residues. Germline trimming cut 0 bases from V and 2 bases from J; bases unmatched to any gene: 6. Per the germline V gene, CDR1 is SGDLS and CDR2 is YYNGEE. The V call is TRBV9, the J call TRBJ2-7; 9 positions match TRBD2. The sequence was obtained from a woman over 75 with acute or convalescent COVID-19. Sequencing input: peripheral blood. DNA of the CDR3: TGTGCCAGCAGCGTAGAGAGCGGGAGGCCTGCCTACGAGCAGTACTTC. Translated, it gives CASSVESGRPAYEQYF.